The 23 T cell receptor beta chains in this list originate from one sample, sequenced in a study of blood T cells in healthy people across ages. Then a second PCR, running about 6 to 12 cycles, was carried out with a sample-barcoded 5' primer and a J-beta primer mix. TCRdb passed the 5' RACE reads through MiXCR, listing each CDR3 protein once. The data hold approximately 850,000 distinct CDR3 sequences, with 40% to 50% observed a single time. Sequenced input: blood. Every receptor here comes from a man in his fifties or sixties in good health.

This sequence joins TRBV29-1 and TRBJ1-2; D is ambiguous. V lost 0 bases to trimming and J lost 7 bases, with 21 bases between them. The length of the CDR3 is 16 residues. Germline V lookup: CDR1 SQVTM, CDR2 ANQGSEA. The CDR3 DNA is TGCAGCGTTGAAGATCTGTTACTCCCACAACATGCTGGCTACACCTTC. It codes for CSVEDLLLPQHAGYTF.

This chain uses TRBV7-8 with TRBJ1-1, with TRBD1 as a possible D gene (5 bases). The germline CDR1 and CDR2 sequences are SGHVS and FQNEAQ. The CDR3 runs to 14 residues. V was shortened by 7 bases and J by 1 base, with 13 bases between the two germline ends. The CDR3 protein is CASTIGTANTEAFF. DNA for the CDR3: TGTGCCAGCACAATTGGGACTGCGAACACTGAAGCTTTCTTT.

This rearrangement joins TRBV6-1 to TRBJ2-1; tentatively, D is TRBD1 (5 bases). The V gene lost 10 bases and the J gene lost 6 bases, with 13 bases spanning the gap. The CDR3 consists of 12 residues. The germline gives CDR1 MNHNS, CDR2 SASEGT. The CDR3 reads CATRRQSNEQFF. CDR3 sequence (DNA): TGTGCCACCCGGAGACAGTCCAATGAGCAGTTCTTC.

The V gene is TRBV6-6, the J gene TRBJ2-3; unclear D gene. Trimming stripped 8 bases from V and 1 base from J, with 7 bases between. Germline values: CDR1 MNHNY, CDR2 SVGAGI (reference sequence). CDR3 length: 12 residues. This CDR3 reads CASVRGTDTQYF. The DNA of the CDR3 is TGTGCCAGCGTCCGGGGCACAGATACGCAGTATTTT.

The V call is TRBV9, the J call TRBJ2-1, with TRBD2 identical over 8 bases. Germline-derived CDR1 and CDR2 are SGDLS and YYNGEE. V shed 0 bases, J shed 2 bases, and the junction held 7 bases outside the gene matches. The CDR3 consists of 17 residues. This CDR3 reads CASSVAASGPTYNEQFF. The CDR3 DNA reads as TGTGCCAGCAGCGTAGCGGCTAGCGGGCCTACCTACAATGAGCAGTTCTTC.

The chain couples TRBV7-9 to TRBJ2-7, with 7 bases identical to TRBD1. Germline CDR1 reads SEHNR; CDR2 reads FQNEAQ (reference sequence). The CDR3 is 13 residues long. V was pared by 5 bases and J by 4 bases, with 5 bases of the junction left unmatched. CDR3 sequence reads: CASSRTTGYEQYF. The DNA of the CDR3 is TGTGCCAGCAGCCGGACGACAGGGTACGAGCAGTACTTC.

This clonotype was observed a single time. The rearrangement joins TRBV7-9 to TRBJ2-5, with D possibly TRBD2 on 6 matching bases. V was cut by 8 bases and J by 5 bases, with 12 bases left in between. There are 12 residues in the CDR3. Germline V gives CDR1 SEHNR, CDR2 FQNEAQ (reference sequence). The CDR3 spells CASETSRETQYF. Written as DNA, the CDR3 is TGTGCCAGCGAAACTAGCAGGGAGACCCAGTACTTC. Complete variable domain (other parts from reference TRBV7-9 and TRBJ2-5): DTGVSQNPRHKITKRGQNVTFRCDPISEHNRLYWYRQTLGQGPEFLTYFQNEAQLEKSRLLSDRFSAERPKGSFSTLEIQRTEQGDSAMYLCASETSRETQYFGPGTRLLVL.

For this clonotype: Sequence at one end of the junction differs from germline and may be a read error. The chain couples TRBV20-1 to TRBJ1-2, with no clear D. The germline V gene encodes CDR1 DFQATT and CDR2 SNEGSKA (reference sequence). This CDR3 is 13 amino acids long. The CDR3 sequence is CSARDGPNYSYTF. CDR3 in DNA: TGCAGTGCTAGAGATGGCCCTAACTATAGCTACACCTTC.

V gene TRBV5-1 combines with J gene TRBJ2-5; 15 nucleotides match TRBD2. The CDR3 length is 19 residues. Germline-derived CDR1 and CDR2 are SGHRS and YFSETQ. Trimming took 4 bases from V and 2 from J; bases not matched to a gene: 12. The DNA for the CDR3 is TGCGCCAGCAGCCTTGGACTAGCGGGGGGGCTTGCACCTCAAGAGACCCAGTACTTC. Its translation: CASSLGLAGGLAPQETQYF.

The CDR3 loop reads CASSPQGAISEAFF. The CDR3 DNA sequence: TGTGCCAGCAGCCCCCAGGGGGCTATTAGTGAAGCTTTCTTT. This sequence joins TRBV7-2 and TRBJ1-1, with 8 bases that match TRBD1. This CDR3 is built from 14 residues. Germline V gene data show CDR1 as SGHTA and CDR2 as FQGNSA. Trimming took 5 bases from V and 7 from J; bases not matched to a gene: 9. The variable domain in full, completed from reference TRBV7-2 and TRBJ1-1, reads GAGVSQSPSNKVTEKGKDVELRCDPISGHTALYWYRQSLGQGLEFLIYFQGNSAPDKSGLPSDRFSAERTGGSVSTLTIQRTQQEDSAVYLCASSPQGAISEAFFGQGTRLTVV.

This clonotype was detected a few times. The chain links TRBV7-9 to TRBJ1-2; perhaps TRBD1 as D (5 bases). The V end was cut by 3 bases, the J end by 4 bases, with 12 bases between. This CDR3 is built from 14 residues. Germline CDR1 is SEHNR and CDR2 is FQNEAQ (reference sequence). CDR3 loop: CASSLTEITYGYTF. The CDR3 nucleotides are TGTGCCAGCAGCTTGACAGAGATTACCTATGGCTACACCTTC. Variable domain in full (rest from reference TRBV7-9 and TRBJ1-2): DTGVSQNPRHKITKRGQNVTFRCDPISEHNRLYWYRQTLGQGPEFLTYFQNEAQLEKSRLLSDRFSAERPKGSFSTLEIQRTEQGDSAMYLCASSLTEITYGYTFGSGTRLTVV.

There are a few counts of this clonotype. This chain links TRBV30 with TRBJ2-5; 7 positions agree with TRBD1. The CDR3 covers 15 residues. Germline trimming cut 1 base from V and 1 base from J; bases unmatched to any gene: 6. Germline loops: CDR1 GTSNPN, CDR2 SVGIG (reference sequence). In nucleotides, the CDR3 is TGTGCCTGGAGTGCCTACAGGGGCTTCCAAGAGACCCAGTACTTC. It codes for CAWSAYRGFQETQYF.

Written as DNA, the CDR3 is TGCAGTGCTGATTACCGGGACCAAGGCCTCTATGGCTACACCTTC. Its protein product is CSADYRDQGLYGYTF. The rearrangement uses TRBV20-1 and TRBJ1-2, with D maybe TRBD1 (5 bases). Trimming stripped 5 bases from V and 4 bases from J, with 20 bases between. The germline V gene has CDR1 DFQATT and CDR2 SNEGSKA (reference sequence). The CDR3 consists of 15 residues.

The V gene is TRBV20-1, the J gene TRBJ2-4; perhaps TRBD2 as D (6 bases). The V gene's germline CDR1 is DFQATT and CDR2 SNEGSKA (reference sequence). Trimming took off 1 base at V and 14 bases at J, with 15 bases between the two ends. The CDR3 covers 12 residues. CDR3 residues: CSARGGLEREYF. Here the CDR3 DNA reads TGCAGTGCTAGAGGGGGACTCGAGCGGGAGTACTTC.

This clonotype was detected a few times. The chain is built from TRBV2 and TRBJ1-5; D call uncertain. The germline V gene encodes CDR1 SNHLY and CDR2 FYNNEI. This CDR3 region has 13 residues. V was pared by 4 bases and J by 6 bases, with 10 bases between. CDR3 bases: TGTGCCAGCAGTGTGGGAGGGCCTCAGCCCCAGCATTTT. It yields the protein CASSVGGPQPQHF. The full variable domain, its missing parts supplied by reference TRBV2 and TRBJ1-5, is EPEVTQTPSHQVTQMGQEVILRCVPISNHLYFYWYRQILGQKVEFLVSFYNNEISEKSEIFDDQFSVERPDGSNFTLKIRSTKLEDSAMYFCASSVGGPQPQHFGDGTRLSIL.

The chain recombines TRBV24-1 with TRBJ2-1; 7 bases match TRBD1. This CDR3 is 14 amino acids long. V shed 1 base and J 8 bases; nucleotides not matched to a gene: 4. CDR1 is KGHDR and CDR2 is SFDVKD in the germline V gene. The CDR3 spells CATSDLRGGHEQFF. The CDR3 coding sequence is TGTGCCACCAGTGATTTAAGAGGGGGCCATGAGCAGTTCTTC.

This chain uses TRBV11-2 with TRBJ2-1; D may be TRBD2 (6 bases). Germline V gene sequence: CDR1 SGHAT, CDR2 FQNNGV. The CDR3 totals 17 residues. V lost 0 bases, J lost 0 bases, and 12 bases lay in between. The chain's CDR3 is CASSLDAGIRSYNEQFF. The CDR3 DNA reads as TGTGCCAGCAGCTTAGATGCGGGGATACGCTCCTACAATGAGCAGTTCTTC.

The genes are TRBV13 and TRBJ2-5; a weak D match, TRBD2 (6 bases). V shed 5 bases and J shed 5 bases, with 12 bases lying between them. CDR1 is PRHDT and CDR2 is FYEKMQ in the germline V gene (reference sequence). This CDR3 spans 13 amino acids. The CDR3 here is CASSPWAGETQYF. In nucleotides, the CDR3 is TGTGCCAGCAGCCCGTGGGCGGGGGAGACCCAGTACTTC.

This chain links TRBV7-6 with TRBJ1-6, with TRBD1 identical over 10 bases. CDR3 size: 16 residues. The ends lost 4 bases at V and 5 bases at J; junction bases unmatched: 5. Germline V gene sequence: CDR1 SGHVS, CDR2 FNYEAQ. The CDR3 DNA reads as TGTGCCAGCAGCTCCCAGGGACAGGGGAATAATTCACCCCTCCACTTT. It encodes CASSSQGQGNNSPLHF.

The rearrangement uses TRBV10-3 and TRBJ1-2, with D maybe TRBD1 (6 bases). CDR1 ENHRY and CDR2 SYGVKD come from the germline V gene. CDR3 length: 14 amino acids. Trimming left V 3 bases short and J 3 bases short, with 11 bases between. CDR3 protein: CAISDPGADYGYTF. In DNA, the CDR3 is TGTGCCATCAGTGACCCGGGGGCGGACTATGGCTACACCTTC.

The chain links TRBV20-1 to TRBJ1-5; TRBD1 aligns across 7 bases. Germline assignment: CDR1 DFQATT and CDR2 SNEGSKA (reference sequence). CDR3 size: 13 residues. V was clipped by 5 bases and J by 2 bases; unmatched bases: 3. DNA for the CDR3: TGCAGTGCTTATCAGGGGGGCAATCAGCCCCAGCATTTT. Protein: CSAYQGGNQPQHF.

Only one count was recorded for this clonotype. The chain links TRBV20-1 to TRBJ1-5; maybe TRBD1 (5 bases). The CDR3 covers 15 residues. Germline V gene lookup returns CDR1 DFQATT and CDR2 SNEGSKA (reference sequence). V was clipped by 3 bases and J by 5 bases, with 17 bases between them. The CDR3 loop is CSASFSGREHQPQHF. The DNA of the CDR3 is TGCAGTGCTAGTTTTTCGGGACGGGAACATCAGCCCCAGCATTTT.

The chain has TRBV7-8 and TRBJ2-5, with D hard to call. The ends were cut back, 1 base at V and 5 bases at J, with 11 bases in the middle. The germline CDR1 and CDR2 sequences are SGHVS and FQNEAQ. The CDR3 length is 14 residues. The CDR3: CASSLGPIRETQYF. The CDR3 DNA reads as TGTGCCAGCAGCTTAGGTCCCATCAGGGAGACCCAGTACTTC.